This T cell receptor beta chain was retrieved from a study of T-cell reconstitution after alpha-beta-depleted transplantation in children. Overall study results and limits: Some patients' high day-60 TCRbeta diversity was attributed to recipient cells surviving conditioning. Expanded graft clones numbering several hundred reportedly gave rise to alpha-beta T cells about two months after transplant. Hyperexpanded clones declined; after one year, newly produced T cells mostly supplied diversity.

Unique molecular identifiers were used in preparing the TCRbeta library. TCRdb reprocessed the PCR reads via MiXCR and lists one record per CDR3 protein. The sample carries 440,000 or so distinct CDR3 sequences, 43% recorded once. The CDR3 consists of 14 residues. J lost 3 bases, V lost 8 bases, and 7 bases had no gene match. Germline lookup yields CDR1 SGHVS and CDR2 FQNEAQ. This clonotype was detected a few times. Its antigen is unknown. This clonotype was sampled from a girl aged 2-10 years with aplastic anemia, due to receive a stem cell transplant. The sample was PBMCs, taken before TCRalphabeta/CD19-depleted stem cell transplant. The chain employs TRBV7-8 and TRBJ2-7; 10 positions agree with TRBD2. The CDR3 region has the DNA TGTGCCAGCCTTAGGACTAGCGGAGGCTACGAGCAGTACTTC. The encoded protein is CASLRTSGGYEQYF. The full variable domain, its missing parts supplied by reference TRBV7-8 and TRBJ2-7, is GAGVSQSPRYKVAKRGQDVALRCDPISGHVSLFWYQQALGQGPEFLTYFQNEAQLDKSGLPSDRFFAERPEGSVSTLKIQRTQQEDSAVYLCASLRTSGGYEQYFGPGTRLTVT.